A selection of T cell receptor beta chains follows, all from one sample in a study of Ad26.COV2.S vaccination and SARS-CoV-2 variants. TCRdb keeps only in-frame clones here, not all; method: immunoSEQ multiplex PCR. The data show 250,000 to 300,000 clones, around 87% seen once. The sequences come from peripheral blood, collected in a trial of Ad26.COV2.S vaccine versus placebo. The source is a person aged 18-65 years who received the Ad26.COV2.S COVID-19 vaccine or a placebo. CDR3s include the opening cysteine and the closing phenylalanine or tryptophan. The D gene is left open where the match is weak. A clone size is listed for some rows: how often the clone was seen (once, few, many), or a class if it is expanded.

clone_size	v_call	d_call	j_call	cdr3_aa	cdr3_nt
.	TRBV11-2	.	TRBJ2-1	CASSLGQRGEQFF	TGTGCCAGCAGCTTAGGACAAAGGGGTGAGCAGTTCTTC
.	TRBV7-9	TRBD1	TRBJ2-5	CASEGQGLETQYF	TGTGCCAGCGAGGGACAGGGGCTGGAGACCCAGTACTTC
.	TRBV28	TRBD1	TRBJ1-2	CASSPLLDRGLIYGYTF	TGTGCCAGCAGTCCACTTCTCGACAGGGGGCTTATCTATGGCTACACCTTC
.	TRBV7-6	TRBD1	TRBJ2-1	CASSVDRASYNEQFF	TGTGCCAGCAGCGTCGACAGGGCCTCCTACAATGAGCAGTTCTTC
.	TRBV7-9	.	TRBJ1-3	CASSLRVSGNTIYF	TGTGCCAGCAGCTTACGAGTCAGTGGAAACACCATATATTTT
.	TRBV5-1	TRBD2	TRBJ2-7	CASSRETSGSSHEQYF	TGCGCCAGCAGCCGGGAGACTAGCGGGAGTTCGCACGAGCAGTACTTC
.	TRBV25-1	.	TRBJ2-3	CASSEYIEADTQYF	TGTGCCAGCAGTGAGTACATTGAGGCAGATACGCAGTATTTT
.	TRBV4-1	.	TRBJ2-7	CASSQDRGAPYEQYF	TGCGCCAGCAGCCAAGACAGGGGGGCCCCCTACGAGCAGTACTTC
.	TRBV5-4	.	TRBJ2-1	CASSRGSSYNEQFF	TGTGCCAGCAGCAGGGGGAGCTCCTACAATGAGCAGTTCTTC
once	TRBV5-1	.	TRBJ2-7	CASSSGTSSYEQYF	TGCGCCAGCAGCTCAGGGACGTCCTCCTACGAGCAGTACTTC
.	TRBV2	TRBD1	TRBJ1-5	CASRGDSYQPQHF	TGTGCCAGCAGGGGGGACAGCTATCAGCCCCAGCATTTT
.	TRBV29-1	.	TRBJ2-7	CSVLSLGEYEQYF	TGCAGCGTTCTTAGTTTGGGGGAATACGAGCAGTACTTC
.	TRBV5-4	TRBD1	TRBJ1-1	CASSPWTGETEAFF	TGTGCCAGCAGCCCCTGGACAGGGGAAACTGAAGCTTTCTTT
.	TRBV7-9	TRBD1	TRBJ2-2	CASSPRGTGDFRVTGELFF	TGTGCCAGCAGTCCTCGCGGGACAGGGGACTTCAGAGTCACCGGGGAGCTGTTTTTT
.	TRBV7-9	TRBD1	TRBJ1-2	CASSPGTGVGYTF	TGTGCCAGCAGCCCCGGGACAGGGGTCGGCTACACCTTC
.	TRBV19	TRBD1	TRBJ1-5	CASSPRFYEGALNGNQPQHF	TGTGCCAGTAGTCCCCGTTTCTATGAGGGGGCATTGAACGGCAATCAGCCCCAGCATTTT
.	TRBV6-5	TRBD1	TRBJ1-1	CASSSSGGAYAFF	TGTGCCAGCAGTTCGTCAGGGGGGGCTTATGCTTTCTTT
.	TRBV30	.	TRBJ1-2	CAWFTGDYGYTF	TGTGCCTGGTTTACTGGCGACTATGGCTACACCTTC
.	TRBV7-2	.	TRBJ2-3	CASSPRQEDTQYF	TGTGCCAGCAGCCCCAGACAAGAAGATACGCAGTATTTT
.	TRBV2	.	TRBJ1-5	CASSVGLGRAQPQHF	TGTGCCAGCAGTGTGGGTCTTGGGAGGGCTCAGCCCCAGCATTTT
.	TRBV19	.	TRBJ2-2	CASIPWGNTGELFF	TGTGCCAGTATACCTTGGGGGAACACCGGGGAGCTGTTTTTT
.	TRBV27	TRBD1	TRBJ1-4	CASSLALPGQGGEKLFF	TGTGCCAGCAGTCTAGCACTCCCGGGACAGGGGGGTGAAAAACTGTTTTTT
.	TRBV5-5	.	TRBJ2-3	CASSAGGRMTDTQYF	TGTGCCAGCAGCGCCGGCGGACGGATGACAGATACGCAGTATTTT
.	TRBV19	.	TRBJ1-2	CASADPSGWEGYTF	TGTGCCAGTGCCGATCCCTCGGGATGGGAAGGCTACACCTTC
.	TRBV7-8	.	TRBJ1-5	CASSRDNSNQPQHF	TGTGCCAGCAGCAGGGACAATAGCAATCAGCCCCAGCATTTT
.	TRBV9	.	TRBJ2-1	CASSVGPDSYNEQFF	TGTGCCAGCAGCGTGGGCCCGGACTCCTACAATGAGCAGTTCTTC
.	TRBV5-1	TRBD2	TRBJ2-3	CASSLRLAGGWTDTQYF	TGCGCCAGCAGCCTCCGACTAGCGGGAGGTTGGACAGATACGCAGTATTTT
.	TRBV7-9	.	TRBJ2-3	CASSPRDPWPQYF	TGTGCCAGCAGCCCCCGGGACCCCTGGCCGCAGTATTTT
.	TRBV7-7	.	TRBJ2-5	CASSPDKGAQYF	TGTGCTAGCAGCCCTGATAAAGGAGCCCAGTACTTC
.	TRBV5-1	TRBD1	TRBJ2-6	CASSEGQGAQGANVLTF	TGCGCCAGCAGCGAGGGACAGGGGGCGCAAGGGGCCAACGTCCTGACTTTC
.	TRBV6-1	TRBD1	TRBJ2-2	CASSKGTAKNTGELFF	TGTGCCAGCAGTAAAGGGACAGCAAAGAACACCGGGGAGCTGTTTTTT
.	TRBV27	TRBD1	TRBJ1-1	CASSLDRANTEAFF	TGTGCCAGCAGTTTGGACAGGGCGAACACTGAAGCTTTCTTT
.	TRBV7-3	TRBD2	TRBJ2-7	CASSFSGGAIYEQYF	TGTGCCAGCAGCTTTAGCGGGGGGGCCATCTACGAGCAGTACTTC
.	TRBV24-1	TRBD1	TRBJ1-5	CATSDRDRSQPQHF	TGTGCCACCAGTGACCGGGACAGATCTCAGCCCCAGCATTTT
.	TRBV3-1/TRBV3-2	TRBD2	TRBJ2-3	CASSQVAGGRSDTQYF	TGTGCCAGCAGCCAAGTAGCGGGGGGGCGGTCAGATACGCAGTATTTT
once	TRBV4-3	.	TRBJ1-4	CASSLRGVGRMYEKLFF	TGCGCCAGCAGCCTAAGAGGGGTGGGCAGAATGTATGAAAAACTGTTTTTT
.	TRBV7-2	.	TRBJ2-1	CASSLGQGYQGEQFF	TGTGCCAGCAGCTTGGGTCAGGGTTATCAGGGGGAGCAGTTCTTC
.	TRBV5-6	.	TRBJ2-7	CASSLEWGSYEQYF	TGTGCCAGCAGCTTGGAGTGGGGGTCCTACGAGCAGTACTTC
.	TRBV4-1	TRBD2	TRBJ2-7	CASSQDPAVRGGHEQYF	TGCGCCAGCAGCCAAGATCCCGCGGTCCGGGGGGGCCACGAGCAGTACTTC
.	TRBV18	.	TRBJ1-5	CASSHSEGNILAQHF	TGTGCCAGCTCACACAGTGAAGGGAATATCTTGGCCCAGCATTTT
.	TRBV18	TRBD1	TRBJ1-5	CASSRDRADYNQPQHF	TGTGCCAGCTCTAGGGACAGGGCCGATTACAATCAGCCCCAGCATTTT
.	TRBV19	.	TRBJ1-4	CASNLRANEKLFF	TGTGCCAGTAATCTGAGGGCTAATGAAAAACTGTTTTTT